This T cell receptor (beta chain) originates from a study of shared clonotypes between healthy human individuals. At the level of the study: Aged between 18 and 49, the donors were two women and a few men. Three CD4 naive, three CD4 memory, two CD8 naive and one CD8 memory plate were used per donor.

Remarks on this clone: The sample contains more than one DNA sequence encoding this CDR3.

Original processing methods: Junction-only sequences produced by ImmunoSEQ had no quality scores, so filtering differed. Only in-frame clones appear in the TCRdb table, and some are missing; sequencing was by immunoSEQ multiplex PCR. The V and J calls and clone size are taken from that table; D and trimming were inferred from the DNA. The table includes approximately 2.5 million clones, over 85% detected once. Per the germline V gene, CDR1 is LGHNA and CDR2 is YSLEER. The CDR3 runs to 13 residues. V dropped 0 bases and J dropped 6 bases, with 7 bases sitting between them. Recent vaccinations or acute infections were absent in the healthy HIV-negative adult donors.

The specimen was naive CD4+ T cells sorted from blood. The subset here: CD45RA+ positively selected. This clonotype originated in a man between 18 and 29 years old in good health. This chain joins TRBV4-3 and TRBJ2-3; D unresolved. The CDR3 is CASSQDLADTQYF. The CDR3 bases are TGCGCCAGCAGCCAAGATCTCGCGGATACGCAGTATTTT.